The present T cell receptor (beta chain) was sequenced within a study of cytomegalovirus exposure and HLA in healthy donors. The PCR ran on 60 Vbeta and 13 Jbeta primers. The data were produced by immunoSEQ multiplex PCR, yet TCRdb's version contains in-frame clones alone and is incomplete. Of fewer than 200,000 clones in the sample, 12% were seen once. Concerning this clone itself: The antigen remains undetermined. This same CDR3 is encoded by further DNA sequences in the sample.

Study-level results: Both high specificity and high sensitivity reportedly marked the classifier's diagnosis of cytomegalovirus status. Another analysis was done later, and it associated 15,000 or so TCR beta sequences with HLA alleles at 0.05 false discovery rate. Immune exposure information available was restricted to CMV serostatus. It was 150 to 200 TCR beta chains that were listed as cytomegalovirus-associated.

This sequence originates from a man aged 50-60 years in good health and CMV-seropositive. Sequencing was carried out using PBMCs.

For the CDR3, the DNA is TGTGCCAGCAGCGTGGGCGGGAGCTCCTACGAGCAGTACTTC. Its protein is CASSVGGSSYEQYF. The chain joins TRBV9 to TRBJ2-7, with TRBD2 matching 7 bases. The CDR3 is 14 amino acids. CDR1 is SGDLS, CDR2 YYNGEE, per germline. V gave up 2 bases and J gave up 0 bases; unmatched junction bases: 2.